This T cell receptor (beta chain) was observed in a study of neoadjuvant nivolumab and ipilimumab in lung cancer. As for the study in general: Patients got nivolumab 3 mg/kg on days 1, 15 and 29; combination added ipilimumab 1 mg/kg day 1. Study-wide findings and caveats: Only a single major-pathologic-response sample was available for clonality analysis. Resected tumors had greater TCR richness and clonality than uninvolved lung. Higher pretherapy blood TCR richness went with higher resected-tumor richness.

Produced via immunoSEQ multiplex PCR; TCRdb's table is partial and in-frame only. In the table there are roughly 49,000 clones, 80% to 90% of which are singletons. Comments on this clone: Antigen unknown.

Looked up from germline, CDR1 is SEHNR and CDR2 is FQNEAQ (reference sequence). Trimming shortened V by 1 base and J by 9 bases, and 9 bases separated the two germline ends. CDR3 length: 12 residues. The sequenced sample was blood, obtained before neoadjuvant nivolumab, alone or with ipilimumab. This clonotype was obtained from an adult with non-small cell lung cancer. Some clones in this sample may be carry-over from other donors' samples. The gene calls are TRBV7-9 and TRBJ1-1, with a tentative D call TRBD1 (5 bases). The CDR3 loop is CASSLEGAQAFF. The CDR3 DNA sequence: TGTGCCAGCAGCTTAGAAGGGGCGCAAGCTTTCTTT.